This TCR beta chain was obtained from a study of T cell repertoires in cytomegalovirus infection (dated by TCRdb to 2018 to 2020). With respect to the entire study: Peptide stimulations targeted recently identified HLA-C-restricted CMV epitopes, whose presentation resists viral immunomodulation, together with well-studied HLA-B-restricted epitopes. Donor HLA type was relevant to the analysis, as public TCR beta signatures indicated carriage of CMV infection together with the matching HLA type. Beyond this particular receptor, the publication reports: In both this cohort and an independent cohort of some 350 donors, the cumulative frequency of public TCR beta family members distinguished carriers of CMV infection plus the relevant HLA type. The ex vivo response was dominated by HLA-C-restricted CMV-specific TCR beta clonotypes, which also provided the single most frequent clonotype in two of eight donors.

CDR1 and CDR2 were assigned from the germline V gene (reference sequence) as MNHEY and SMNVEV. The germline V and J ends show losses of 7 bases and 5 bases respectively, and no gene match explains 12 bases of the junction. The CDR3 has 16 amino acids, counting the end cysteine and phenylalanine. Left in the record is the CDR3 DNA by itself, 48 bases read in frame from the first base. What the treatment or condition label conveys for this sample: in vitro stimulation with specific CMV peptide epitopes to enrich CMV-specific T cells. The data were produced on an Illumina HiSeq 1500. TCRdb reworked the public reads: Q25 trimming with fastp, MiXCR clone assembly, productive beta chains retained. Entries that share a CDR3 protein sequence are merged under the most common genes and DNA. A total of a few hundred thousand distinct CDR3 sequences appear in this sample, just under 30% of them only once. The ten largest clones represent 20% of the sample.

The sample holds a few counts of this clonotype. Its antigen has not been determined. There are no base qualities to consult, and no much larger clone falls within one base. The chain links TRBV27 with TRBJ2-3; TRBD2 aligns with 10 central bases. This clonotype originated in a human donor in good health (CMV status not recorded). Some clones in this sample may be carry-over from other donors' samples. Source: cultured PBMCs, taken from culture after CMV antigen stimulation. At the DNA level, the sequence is TGTGCCAGCACTCAGGGGCTAGCGGGAGTGATAGATACGCAGTATTTT. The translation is CASTQGLAGVIDTQYF.